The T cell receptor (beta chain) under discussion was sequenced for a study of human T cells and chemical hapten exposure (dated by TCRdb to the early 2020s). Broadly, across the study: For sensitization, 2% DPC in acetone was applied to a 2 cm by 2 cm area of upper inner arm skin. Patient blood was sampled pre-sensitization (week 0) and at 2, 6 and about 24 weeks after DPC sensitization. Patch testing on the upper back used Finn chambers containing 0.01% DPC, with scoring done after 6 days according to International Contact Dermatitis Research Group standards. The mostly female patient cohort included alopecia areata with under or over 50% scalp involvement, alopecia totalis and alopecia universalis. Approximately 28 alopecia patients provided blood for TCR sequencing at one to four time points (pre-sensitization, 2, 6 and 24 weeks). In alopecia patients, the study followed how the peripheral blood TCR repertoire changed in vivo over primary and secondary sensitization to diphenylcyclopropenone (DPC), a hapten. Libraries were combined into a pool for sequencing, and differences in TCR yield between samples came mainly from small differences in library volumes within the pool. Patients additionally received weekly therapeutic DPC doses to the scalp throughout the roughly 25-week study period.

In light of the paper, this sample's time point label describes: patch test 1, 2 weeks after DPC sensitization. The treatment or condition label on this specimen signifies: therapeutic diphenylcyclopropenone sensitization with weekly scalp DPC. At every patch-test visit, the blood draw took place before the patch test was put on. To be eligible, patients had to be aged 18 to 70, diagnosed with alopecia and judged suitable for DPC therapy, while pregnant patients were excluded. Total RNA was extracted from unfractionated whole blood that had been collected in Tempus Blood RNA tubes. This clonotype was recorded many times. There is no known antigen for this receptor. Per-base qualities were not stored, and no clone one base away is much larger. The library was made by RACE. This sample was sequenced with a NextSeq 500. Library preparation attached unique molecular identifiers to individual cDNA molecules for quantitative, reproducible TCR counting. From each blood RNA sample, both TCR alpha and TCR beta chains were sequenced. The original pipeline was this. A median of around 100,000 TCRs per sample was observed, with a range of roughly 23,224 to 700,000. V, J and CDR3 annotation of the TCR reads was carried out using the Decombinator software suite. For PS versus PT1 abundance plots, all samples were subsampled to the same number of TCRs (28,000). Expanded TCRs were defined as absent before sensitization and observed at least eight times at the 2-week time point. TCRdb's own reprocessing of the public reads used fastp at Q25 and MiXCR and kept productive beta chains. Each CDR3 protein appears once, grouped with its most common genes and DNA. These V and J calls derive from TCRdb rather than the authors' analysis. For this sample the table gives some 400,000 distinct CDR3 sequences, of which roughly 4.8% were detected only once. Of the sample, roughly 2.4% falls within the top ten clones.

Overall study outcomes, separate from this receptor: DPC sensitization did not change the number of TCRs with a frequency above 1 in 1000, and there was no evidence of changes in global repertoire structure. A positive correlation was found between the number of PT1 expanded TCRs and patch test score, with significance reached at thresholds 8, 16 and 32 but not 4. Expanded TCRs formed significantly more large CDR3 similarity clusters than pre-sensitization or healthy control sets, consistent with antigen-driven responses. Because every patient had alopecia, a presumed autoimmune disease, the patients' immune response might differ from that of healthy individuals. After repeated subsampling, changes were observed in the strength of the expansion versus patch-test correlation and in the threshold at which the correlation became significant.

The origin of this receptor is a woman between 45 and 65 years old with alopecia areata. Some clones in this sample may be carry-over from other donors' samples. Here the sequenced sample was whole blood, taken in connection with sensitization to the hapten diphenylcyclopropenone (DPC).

The CDR3 region has the sequence CASSRTGTGGKGHQPQHF. In nucleotides, the sequence is TGTGCCAGCAGTCGAACCGGGACAGGGGGAAAGGGGCATCAGCCCCAGCATTTT. The sequence links TRBV28 to TRBJ1-5; the central 11 bases match TRBD1. Sequences MDHEN (CDR1) and SYDVKM (CDR2) are obtained from the germline V gene. The V end gives up 5 bases and the J end 5 bases, leaving 14 bases in the junction not matched to a gene. The CDR3, from cysteine to phenylalanine, totals 18 residues. Only the CDR3 portion is preserved as DNA: 54 bases, with reading frame beginning at the first base.